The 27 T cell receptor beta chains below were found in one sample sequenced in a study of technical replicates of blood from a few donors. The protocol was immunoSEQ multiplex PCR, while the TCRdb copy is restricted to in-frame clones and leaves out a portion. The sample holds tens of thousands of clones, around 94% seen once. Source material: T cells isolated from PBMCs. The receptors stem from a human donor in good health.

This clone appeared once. CDR3 sequence (DNA): TGTGCCAGCAGTGAGCAGGGGGTCTCTGGAAACACCATATATTTT. Protein sequence: CASSEQGVSGNTIYF. The gene calls are TRBV2 and TRBJ1-3, with 7 nucleotides matching TRBD1. The trim removed 3 bases at V and 0 bases at J, leaving 2 bases unmatched. The CDR3 covers 15 residues. Looked up from germline, CDR1 is SNHLY and CDR2 is FYNNEI.

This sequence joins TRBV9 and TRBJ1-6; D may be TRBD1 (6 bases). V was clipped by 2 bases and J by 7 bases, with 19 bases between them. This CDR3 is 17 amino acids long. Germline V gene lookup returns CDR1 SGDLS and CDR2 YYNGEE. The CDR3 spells CASSVQPLRGINSPLHF. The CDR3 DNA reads TGTGCCAGCAGCGTCCAGCCTTTGAGGGGGATCAATTCACCCCTCCACTTT.

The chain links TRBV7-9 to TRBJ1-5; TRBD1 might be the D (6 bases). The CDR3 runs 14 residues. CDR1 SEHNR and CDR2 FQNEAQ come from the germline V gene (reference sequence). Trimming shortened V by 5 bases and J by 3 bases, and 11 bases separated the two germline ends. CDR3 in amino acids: CASSHRTDNQPQHF. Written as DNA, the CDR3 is TGTGCCAGCAGCCATCGGACAGACAATCAGCCCCAGCATTTT.

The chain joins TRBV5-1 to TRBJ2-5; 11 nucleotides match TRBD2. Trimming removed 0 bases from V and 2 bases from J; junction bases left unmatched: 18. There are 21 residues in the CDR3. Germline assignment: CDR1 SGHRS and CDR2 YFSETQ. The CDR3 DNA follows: TGCGCCAGCAGCTTGGGGGTTACTAGCGGGAGTCCTCCCTTACCTCAAGAGACCCAGTACTTC. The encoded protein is CASSLGVTSGSPPLPQETQYF.

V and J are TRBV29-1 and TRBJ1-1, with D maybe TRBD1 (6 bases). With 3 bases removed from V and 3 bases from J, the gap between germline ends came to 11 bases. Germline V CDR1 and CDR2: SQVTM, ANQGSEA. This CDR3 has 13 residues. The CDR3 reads CSVDRGGHTEAFF. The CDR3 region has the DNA TGCAGCGTTGATCGCGGGGGGCACACTGAAGCTTTCTTT.

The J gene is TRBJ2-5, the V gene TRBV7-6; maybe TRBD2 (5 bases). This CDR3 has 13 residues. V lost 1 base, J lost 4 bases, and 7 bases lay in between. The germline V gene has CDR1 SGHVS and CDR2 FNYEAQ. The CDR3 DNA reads TGTGCCAGCAGCTTAGTTAGCGTAGAGACCCAGTACTTC. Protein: CASSLVSVETQYF. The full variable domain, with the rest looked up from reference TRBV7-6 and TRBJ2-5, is GAGVSQSPRYKVTKRGQDVALRCDPISGHVSLYWYRQALGQGPEFLTYFNYEAQQDKSGLPNDRFSAERPEGSISTLTIQRTEQRDSAMYRCASSLVSVETQYFGPGTRLLVL.

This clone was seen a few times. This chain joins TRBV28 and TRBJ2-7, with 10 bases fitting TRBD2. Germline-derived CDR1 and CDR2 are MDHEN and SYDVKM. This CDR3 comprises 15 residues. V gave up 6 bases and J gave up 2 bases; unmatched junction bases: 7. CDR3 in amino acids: CASSPTTSGAYEQYF. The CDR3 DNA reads TGTGCCAGCAGCCCCACCACTAGCGGGGCCTACGAGCAGTACTTC.

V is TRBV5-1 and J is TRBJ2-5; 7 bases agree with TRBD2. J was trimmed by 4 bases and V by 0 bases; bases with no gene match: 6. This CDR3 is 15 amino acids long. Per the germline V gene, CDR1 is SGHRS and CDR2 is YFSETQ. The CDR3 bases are TGCGCCAGCAGCTTGGAGCGGGGAGGCGGAGAGACCCAGTACTTC. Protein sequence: CASSLERGGGETQYF.

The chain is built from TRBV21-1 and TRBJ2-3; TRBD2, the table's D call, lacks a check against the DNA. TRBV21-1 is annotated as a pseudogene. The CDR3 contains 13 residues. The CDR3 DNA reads TGTGCCAGTACCGGGACTGCCACAGATACGCAGTATTTT. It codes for CASTGTATDTQYF.

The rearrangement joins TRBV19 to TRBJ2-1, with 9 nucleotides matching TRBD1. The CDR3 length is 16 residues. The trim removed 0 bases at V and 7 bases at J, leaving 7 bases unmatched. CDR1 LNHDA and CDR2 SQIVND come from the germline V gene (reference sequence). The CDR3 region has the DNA TGTGCCAGTAGTATAGAGGGACAGGGAATGGGGAATGAGCAGTTCTTC. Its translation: CASSIEGQGMGNEQFF.

The CDR3 region is CASRLEETQYF. The CDR3 bases are TGCGCCAGCAGACTAGAAGAGACCCAGTACTTC. This chain links TRBV5-1 with TRBJ2-5; D may be TRBD2 (5 bases). Germline assignment: CDR1 SGHRS and CDR2 YFSETQ. V was shortened by 5 bases and J by 3 bases, with 5 bases between the two germline ends. This CDR3 comprises 11 residues.

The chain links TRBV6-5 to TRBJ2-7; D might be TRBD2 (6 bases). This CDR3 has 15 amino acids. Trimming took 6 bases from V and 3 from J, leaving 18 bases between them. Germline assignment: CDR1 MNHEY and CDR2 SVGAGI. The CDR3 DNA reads TGTGCCAGCAGCCAGGGACTCCCCGGGTACTACGAGCAGTACTTC. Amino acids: CASSQGLPGYYEQYF.

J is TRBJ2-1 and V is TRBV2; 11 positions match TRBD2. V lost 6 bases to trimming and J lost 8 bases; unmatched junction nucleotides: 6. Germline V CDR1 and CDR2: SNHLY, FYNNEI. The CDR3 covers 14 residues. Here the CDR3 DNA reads TGTGCCAGCAGGGCAACACTAGCGGGGGATGAGCAGTTCTTC. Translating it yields CASRATLAGDEQFF.

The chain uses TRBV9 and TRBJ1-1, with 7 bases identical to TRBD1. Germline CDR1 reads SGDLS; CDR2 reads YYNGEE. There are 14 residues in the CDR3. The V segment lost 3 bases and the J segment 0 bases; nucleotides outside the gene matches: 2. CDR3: CASSGGQLNTEAFF. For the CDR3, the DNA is TGTGCCAGCAGCGGGGGACAGCTGAACACTGAAGCTTTCTTT.

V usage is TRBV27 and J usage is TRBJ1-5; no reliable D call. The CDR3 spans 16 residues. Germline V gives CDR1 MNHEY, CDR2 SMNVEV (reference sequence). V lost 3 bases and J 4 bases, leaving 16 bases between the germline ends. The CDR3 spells CASSFSGKRLNQPQHF. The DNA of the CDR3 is TGTGCCAGCAGTTTTTCGGGGAAGAGATTAAATCAGCCCCAGCATTTT.

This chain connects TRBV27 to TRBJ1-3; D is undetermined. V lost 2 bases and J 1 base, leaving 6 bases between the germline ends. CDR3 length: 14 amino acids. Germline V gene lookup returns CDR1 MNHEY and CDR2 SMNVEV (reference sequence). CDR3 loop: CASSLGGSGNTIYF. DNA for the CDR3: TGTGCCAGCAGTTTAGGAGGGTCTGGAAACACCATATATTTT.

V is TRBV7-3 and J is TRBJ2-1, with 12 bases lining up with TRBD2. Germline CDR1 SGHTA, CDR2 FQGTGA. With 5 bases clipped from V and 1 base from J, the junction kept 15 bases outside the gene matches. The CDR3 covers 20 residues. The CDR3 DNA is TGTGCCAGCAGCGAACGCCCTAGCGGGGGGGCCGGAAGGTCCTACAATGAGCAGTTCTTC. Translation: CASSERPSGGAGRSYNEQFF.

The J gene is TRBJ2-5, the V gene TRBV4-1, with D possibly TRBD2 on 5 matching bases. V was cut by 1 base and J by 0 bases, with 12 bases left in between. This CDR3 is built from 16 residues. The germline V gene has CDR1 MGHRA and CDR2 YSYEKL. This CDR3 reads CASSQGGFTDQETQYF. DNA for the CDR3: TGCGCCAGCAGCCAAGGCGGGTTCACGGACCAAGAGACCCAGTACTTC.

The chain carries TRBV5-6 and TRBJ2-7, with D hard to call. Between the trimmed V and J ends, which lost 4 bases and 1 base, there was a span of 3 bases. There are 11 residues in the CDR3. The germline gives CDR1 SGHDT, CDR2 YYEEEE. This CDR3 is CASSQSYEQYF. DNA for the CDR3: TGTGCCAGCAGCCAGTCCTACGAGCAGTACTTC.

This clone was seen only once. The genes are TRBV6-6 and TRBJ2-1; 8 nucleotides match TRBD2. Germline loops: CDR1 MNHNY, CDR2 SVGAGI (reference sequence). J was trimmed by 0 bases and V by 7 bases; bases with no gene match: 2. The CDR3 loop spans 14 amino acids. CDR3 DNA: TGTGCCAGCAAGCGGGAGAGCTCCTACAATGAGCAGTTCTTC. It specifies CASKRESSYNEQFF.

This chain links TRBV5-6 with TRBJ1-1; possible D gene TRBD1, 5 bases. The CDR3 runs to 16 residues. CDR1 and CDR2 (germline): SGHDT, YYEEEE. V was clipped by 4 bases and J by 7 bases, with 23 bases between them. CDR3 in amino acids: CASSPDTGTWDVEAFF. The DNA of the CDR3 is TGTGCCAGCAGCCCCGACACCGGGACTTGGGACGTTGAAGCTTTCTTT.

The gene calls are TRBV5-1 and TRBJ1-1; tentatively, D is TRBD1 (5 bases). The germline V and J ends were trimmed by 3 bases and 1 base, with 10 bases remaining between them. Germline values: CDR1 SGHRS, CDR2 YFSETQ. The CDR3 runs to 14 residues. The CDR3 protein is CASSSGGGNTEAFF. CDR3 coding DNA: TGCGCCAGCAGCTCAGGCGGGGGGAACACTGAAGCTTTCTTT.

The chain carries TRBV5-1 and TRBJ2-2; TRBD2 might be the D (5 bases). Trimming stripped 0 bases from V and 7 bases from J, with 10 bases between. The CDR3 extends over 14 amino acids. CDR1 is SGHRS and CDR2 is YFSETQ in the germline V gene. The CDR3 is CASSLVLAGGELFF. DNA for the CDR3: TGCGCCAGCAGCTTGGTTCTAGCCGGCGGGGAGCTGTTTTTT.

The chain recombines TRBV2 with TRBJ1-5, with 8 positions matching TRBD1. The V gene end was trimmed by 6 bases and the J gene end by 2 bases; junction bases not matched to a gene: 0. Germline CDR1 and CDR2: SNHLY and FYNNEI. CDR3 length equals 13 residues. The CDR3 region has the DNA TGTGCCAGCAGGACAGGGGGCAATCAGCCCCAGCATTTT. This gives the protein CASRTGGNQPQHF.

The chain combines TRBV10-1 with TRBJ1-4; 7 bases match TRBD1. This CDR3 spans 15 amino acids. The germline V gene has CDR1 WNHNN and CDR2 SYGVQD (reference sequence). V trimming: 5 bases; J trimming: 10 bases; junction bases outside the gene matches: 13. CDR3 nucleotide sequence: TGCGCCAGCAGTTCGTCCACAGGGGTCGGCGGAAAACTGTTTTTT. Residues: CASSSSTGVGGKLFF.

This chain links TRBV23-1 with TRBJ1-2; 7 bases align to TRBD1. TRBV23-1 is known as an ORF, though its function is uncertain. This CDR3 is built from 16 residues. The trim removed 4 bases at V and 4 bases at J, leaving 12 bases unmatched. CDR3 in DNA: TGCGCCAGCAGTCTTCCGTCGGACAGGTGCATCTATGGCTACACCTTC. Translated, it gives CASSLPSDRCIYGYTF.

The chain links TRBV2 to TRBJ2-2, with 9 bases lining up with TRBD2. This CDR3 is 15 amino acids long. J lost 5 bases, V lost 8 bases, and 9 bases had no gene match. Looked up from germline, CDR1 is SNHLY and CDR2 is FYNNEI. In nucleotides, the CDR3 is TGTGCCAGCGGGGGAGGTAGCGGGAGAACCGGGGAGCTGTTTTTT. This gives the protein CASGGGSGRTGELFF.